Listed below are T cell receptor beta chains from one sample, sequenced in a study of T cell responses to AZD1222 COVID-19 vaccine. TCRdb's table, derived via immunoSEQ multiplex PCR, lists solely in-frame clones and lacks some. This sample yields under 200,000 clones, of which 70% to 90% are seen a single time; roughly a quarter belongs to the top ten. The specimen was peripheral blood, collected 28 days after the second AZD1222 dose. Receptors were obtained from an adult who received the AZD1222 COVID-19 vaccine. Both conserved end residues are part of each CDR3. A D gene is named only where the DNA matches it firmly. Rows give clone size only sometimes, using once, few, many, or a class for an expanded clone.

D	V	size	J	CDR3	DNA
-	TRBV5-1	-	TRBJ1-6	CASSLDSSYNSPLHF	TGCGCCAGCAGCTTGGACAGCTCCTATAATTCACCCCTCCACTTT
TRBD1	TRBV5-4	-	TRBJ2-7	CASSLKTGAYEQYF	TGTGCCAGCAGCTTGAAGACAGGGGCCTACGAGCAGTACTTC
-	TRBV11-2	few	TRBJ2-1	CASSFLRSGEQFF	TGTGCCAGCAGCTTTTTGAGGTCCGGTGAGCAGTTCTTC
-	TRBV10-3	-	TRBJ2-7	CAIRASGRGQYF	TGTGCCATCAGGGCTAGTGGCCGGGGGCAGTACTTC
-	TRBV6-5	once	TRBJ2-7	CASSLGTEAYEQYF	TGTGCCAGCAGTTTGGGGACGGAAGCCTACGAGCAGTACTTC
-	TRBV28	-	TRBJ1-6	CASKGDSSYNSPLHF	TGTGCCAGCAAGGGGGATAGCTCCTATAATTCACCCCTCCACTTT
TRBD1	TRBV18	-	TRBJ2-1	CASSPRTGREDEQFF	TGTGCCAGCTCACCCCGGACAGGGAGAGAAGATGAGCAGTTCTTC
TRBD1	TRBV28	-	TRBJ2-7	CASSSGQGASYEQYF	TGTGCCAGCAGTTCAGGACAGGGGGCCTCTTACGAGCAGTACTTC
-	TRBV28	-	TRBJ2-7	CASSFQGSYEQYF	TGTGCCAGCAGTTTCCAGGGTTCCTACGAGCAGTACTTC
TRBD2	TRBV7-9	-	TRBJ2-5	CASSLLFRAGGETQYF	TGTGCCAGCAGCTTATTATTTCGAGCGGGAGGAGAGACCCAGTACTTC
-	TRBV5-1	-	TRBJ2-7	CASSLDSPQSYEQYF	TGCGCCAGCAGCTTGGATTCCCCTCAGAGCTACGAGCAGTACTTC
-	TRBV10-3	-	TRBJ1-3	CASDSGLSGNTIYF	TGTGCCAGTGACTCCGGGCTCTCTGGAAACACCATATATTTT
TRBD2	TRBV6-1	-	TRBJ2-3	CASSDGLAGAPSTDTQYF	TGTGCCAGCAGTGATGGACTAGCGGGAGCTCCTAGCACAGATACGCAGTATTTT
TRBD2	TRBV9	-	TRBJ2-2	CASSVGSSGRVTGELFF	TGTGCCAGCAGCGTAGGCTCCAGCGGGAGGGTTACCGGGGAGCTGTTTTTT
TRBD1	TRBV11-2	-	TRBJ1-6	CASSLSDRVVGSPLHF	TGTGCCAGCAGCCTGTCGGACAGGGTAGTAGGTTCACCCCTCCACTTT
TRBD1	TRBV28	-	TRBJ1-4	CAIQGPGEKLFF	TGTGCCATACAGGGGCCGGGGGAAAAACTGTTTTTT
TRBD1	TRBV2	-	TRBJ1-5	CASSQGDNQPQHF	TGTGCCAGCAGTCAGGGGGACAATCAGCCCCAGCATTTT
TRBD1	TRBV6-4	-	TRBJ1-5	CASSDRGRNQPQHF	TGTGCCAGCAGCGACAGGGGGCGCAATCAGCCCCAGCATTTT
TRBD1	TRBV5-8	-	TRBJ1-5	CASSAGDSRNQPQHF	TGTGCCAGCAGCGCTGGGGACAGTAGGAATCAGCCCCAGCATTTT
TRBD1	TRBV6-2/TRBV6-3	-	TRBJ2-1	CASSYSLDRSLYNEQFF	TGTGCCAGCAGTTACTCCTTGGACAGGTCCTTGTACAATGAGCAGTTCTTC
TRBD1	TRBV27	-	TRBJ1-2	CASSAPGQGYYGYTF	TGTGCCAGCAGTGCCCCGGGACAGGGCTACTATGGCTACACCTTC
TRBD2	TRBV11-2	-	TRBJ2-2	CASSLERLAGTGELFF	TGTGCCAGCAGCTTAGAGCGACTAGCGGGCACCGGGGAGCTGTTTTTT
-	TRBV7-9	-	TRBJ2-7	CASSPGAGSYEQYF	TGTGCCAGTTCCCCAGGGGCCGGCTCCTACGAGCAGTACTTC
-	TRBV2	-	TRBJ2-7	CASSSDGPLLDEQYF	TGTGCCAGCAGCTCAGACGGGCCCCTCCTAGACGAGCAGTACTTC
TRBD2	TRBV5-4	-	TRBJ2-1	CASSPGLAAFNEQFF	TGTGCCAGCAGCCCCGGACTAGCAGCGTTCAATGAGCAGTTCTTC
-	TRBV5-1	once	TRBJ2-1	CASSFGLSEQFF	TGCGCCAGCAGTTTTGGACTCAGCGAGCAGTTCTTC
TRBD2	TRBV4-1	-	TRBJ2-1	CASSQEVSGRARYEQFF	TGCGCCAGCAGCCAAGAGGTTAGCGGGAGGGCCCGATATGAGCAGTTCTTC
-	TRBV28	-	TRBJ2-2	CAIRTALNTGELFF	TGTGCCATCAGGACAGCCCTAAACACCGGGGAGCTGTTTTTT
-	TRBV7-9	once	TRBJ2-3	CASSSGVYGGTQYF	TGTGCCAGCAGCTCTGGGGTCTACGGGGGTACGCAGTATTTT
-	TRBV12-3/TRBV12-4	once	TRBJ1-2	CASSAQGNYGYTF	TGTGCCAGCAGTGCCCAGGGGAACTATGGCTACACCTTC
-	TRBV19	once	TRBJ2-7	CASSIALGEQYF	TGTGCCAGTAGTATCGCGCTCGGCGAGCAGTACTTC
-	TRBV6-4	-	TRBJ2-2	CASNTGEGGELFF	TGTGCCAGCAATACTGGGGAAGGAGGGGAGCTGTTTTTT
TRBD1	TRBV18	-	TRBJ2-7	CASSPGQLAPYEQYF	TGTGCCAGCTCACCGGGACAGCTTGCCCCCTACGAGCAGTACTTC
TRBD2	TRBV7-8	-	TRBJ2-1	CASSLRSGSLRDEQFF	TGTGCCAGCAGCTTGAGAAGCGGGAGTCTCCGGGATGAGCAGTTCTTC
TRBD2	TRBV9	-	TRBJ2-3	CASSDRAGGPTDTQYF	TGTGCCAGCAGCGACCGAGCGGGAGGGCCCACAGATACGCAGTATTTT
TRBD1	TRBV28	-	TRBJ2-1	CASSFGQGLLPYNEQFF	TGTGCCAGCAGTTTCGGACAGGGTCTTCTCCCCTACAATGAGCAGTTCTTC
TRBD1	TRBV19	-	TRBJ1-5	CASSSQTGISNQPQHF	TGTGCCAGTAGTTCCCAGACAGGGATTAGCAATCAGCCCCAGCATTTT
-	TRBV27	-	TRBJ2-4	CASSLSIAKNIQYF	TGTGCCAGCAGTTTAAGCATAGCCAAAAACATTCAGTACTTC
TRBD1	TRBV5-1	-	TRBJ2-5	CASRLGQGRETQYF	TGCGCCAGCAGACTAGGACAGGGGCGAGAGACCCAGTACTTC
TRBD1	TRBV30	-	TRBJ1-6	CAWRGQYNSPLHF	TGTGCCTGGAGGGGACAGTATAATTCACCCCTCCACTTT
-	TRBV15	-	TRBJ2-3	CATSGPRGQTSTDTQYF	TGTGCCACCAGCGGACCTCGAGGCCAGACTAGCACAGATACGCAGTATTTT
-	TRBV7-3	-	TRBJ2-5	CASSFWGLETQYF	TGTGCCAGCAGCTTCTGGGGGTTGGAGACCCAGTACTTC
-	TRBV27	few	TRBJ2-1	CASSPSDRIKNEQFF	TGTGCCAGCAGTCCCTCGGATAGGATCAAAAATGAGCAGTTCTTC
-	TRBV29-1	-	TRBJ2-2	CSVGRGAGGELFF	TGCAGCGTTGGCCGGGGGGCTGGCGGGGAGCTGTTTTTT
-	TRBV5-8	-	TRBJ2-3	CASSLIQRNTDTQYF	TGTGCCAGCAGCTTGATTCAGCGGAACACAGATACGCAGTATTTT